The present T cell receptor beta chain was sequenced within a study of blood T cell repertoires in COVID-19. Turning to the study itself: Sites in the United States, Italy and Spain provided acute and convalescent COVID-19 samples.

Living in about 25 US areas, the participants were between about 18 and 100 years of age. During the 2 weeks before they entered the study, exposed participants had met someone with a PCR-confirmed or clinician-diagnosed COVID-19 case. The V and J ends lost 1 base and 10 bases respectively, with 18 bases between them. The CDR3 runs 15 residues. Germline CDR1 and CDR2: SGDLS and YYNGEE. Per the original data handling: Using reference gene primer amplification, nucleated cell counts were estimated. TCRdb keeps only in-frame clones here, not all; method: immunoSEQ multiplex PCR. The V and J calls and clone size were taken over from that table, and D and trimming were inferred from the DNA. Of hundreds of thousands of clones listed, 83% are singletons.

The chain combines TRBV9 with TRBJ2-1; a weak D match, TRBD1 (6 bases). The sample consisted of PBMCs or T cells enriched from blood (not recorded which). This sequence was found in a woman aged 45 to 65 who had been exposed to COVID-19. The CDR3 sequence is CASSVRDTGQWEQFF. CDR3 nucleotides: TGTGCCAGCAGCGTAAGGGACACTGGACAATGGGAGCAGTTCTTC.